This passage covers 16 T cell receptor beta chains from one sample sequenced in a study of T cell responses to AZD1222 COVID-19 vaccine. The repertoire was sequenced with immunoSEQ multiplex PCR; TCRdb's copy has only in-frame clones and lacks some. This sample yields fewer than 40,000 clones, of which approximately 85% are seen a single time; about 27% belongs to the top ten. Sample: peripheral blood, taken 28 days after the second dose of the MenACWY control vaccine. The receptors were gathered from an adult who received the MenACWY meningococcal vaccine as a control.

A word on this clone: One end of the junction does not line up with germline, which may come from a read error. The chain combines TRBV7-3 with TRBJ2-6; D remains unclear. The CDR3 is 16 amino acids. Germline V CDR1 and CDR2: SGHTA, FQGTGA. CDR3 protein: CASSLTINSGANVLTF. CDR3 DNA: TGTGCCAGCAGCCTAACGATTAACTCTGGGGCCAACGTCCTGACTTTC.

The V call is TRBV18, the J call TRBJ2-7, with a tentative D call TRBD1 (6 bases). Germline values: CDR1 KGHSH, CDR2 LQKENI. The CDR3 length is 15 residues. The germline V and J ends were trimmed by 5 bases and 7 bases, with 21 bases remaining between them. CDR3 in amino acids: CASSSSGTLPLEQYF. The DNA for the CDR3 is TGTGCCAGCTCATCCTCCGGGACATTGCCCCTGGAGCAGTACTTC.

This clone was detected only a few times. The gene calls are TRBV27 and TRBJ2-1, with unresolved D. Germline-derived CDR1 and CDR2 are MNHEY and SMNVEV (reference sequence). CDR3 size: 12 residues. The V end lost 5 bases, the J end lost 7 bases, and 9 bases lay between the germline ends. Here the CDR3 reads CASSARANEQFF. The DNA for the CDR3 is TGTGCCAGCAGTGCACGGGCAAATGAGCAGTTCTTC.

V usage is TRBV5-1 and J usage is TRBJ2-2; no reliable D call. This CDR3 comprises 12 residues. CDR1 is SGHRS, CDR2 YFSETQ, per germline. V lost 1 base, J lost 2 bases, and 0 bases lay in between. The CDR3 bases are TGCGCCAGCAGCTTGAACACCGGGGAGCTGTTTTTT. Translation: CASSLNTGELFF.

CDR3 protein: CASSLGGGYGYTF. CDR3 sequence (DNA): TGTGCCAGCAGCTTAGGTGGCGGCTATGGCTACACCTTC. The rearrangement uses TRBV7-2 and TRBJ1-2, with D uncertain. The CDR3 runs to 13 residues. Trimming left V 1 base short and J 4 bases short, with 7 bases between. Germline CDR1 reads SGHTA; CDR2 reads FQGNSA.

The chain links TRBV11-1 to TRBJ2-7; D remains unclear. CDR3 length: 14 amino acids. The germline V gene encodes CDR1 SGHAT and CDR2 FQDESV (reference sequence). Deletions cut 1 base from V and 3 bases from J, with 10 bases between. The CDR3 loop reads CASSLGPGFYEQYF. In DNA, the CDR3 is TGTGCCAGCAGCTTAGGTCCAGGTTTCTACGAGCAGTACTTC.

J is TRBJ1-2 and V is TRBV7-9; TRBD1 matches at 8 bases. The ends lost 4 bases at V and 7 bases at J; junction bases unmatched: 8. The CDR3 contains 14 residues. Germline values: CDR1 SEHNR, CDR2 FQNEAQ (reference sequence). The CDR3 DNA reads TGTGCCAGCAGCTCCGGGCAGGGGGCTGGTGGCTACACCTTC. Translation gives CASSSGQGAGGYTF.

The chain has TRBV18 and TRBJ2-1; 7 bases line up with TRBD2. Per germline, CDR1 KGHSH and CDR2 LQKENI. CDR3 size: 17 residues. J gave up 2 bases and V 4 bases, and 11 bases lay outside the gene matches. The CDR3 sequence is CASSRSQGGFAYNEQFF. In DNA, the CDR3 is TGTGCCAGCTCACGCTCGCAGGGAGGGTTCGCCTACAATGAGCAGTTCTTC.

This clone was observed a handful of times. The genes are TRBV30 and TRBJ2-2, with 9 bases lining up with TRBD1. V gave up 2 bases and J gave up 6 bases; unmatched junction bases: 7. The CDR3 is 15 amino acids. Per germline, CDR1 GTSNPN and CDR2 SVGIG (reference sequence). The CDR3 nucleotides read TGTGCCTGGAGTCAGCCGGGACAGGGATCCGGGGAGCTGTTTTTT. Translation gives CAWSQPGQGSGELFF.

This sequence joins TRBV19 and TRBJ2-2; D unclear. The CDR3 has 16 amino acids. CDR1 and CDR2 from the germline V gene are LNHDA and SQIVND (reference sequence). Trimming took off 5 bases at V and 0 bases at J, with 13 bases between the two ends. The DNA of the CDR3 is TGTGCCAGTAGTCCCGTGCTGGGCGCGAACACCGGGGAGCTGTTTTTT. Residues: CASSPVLGANTGELFF.

The rearrangement links TRBV9 to TRBJ2-3; no definite D call. CDR1 and CDR2 from the germline V gene are SGDLS and YYNGEE. The CDR3 runs 12 residues. The ends were cut back, 4 bases at V and 4 bases at J, with 7 bases in the middle. The DNA for the CDR3 is TGTGCCAGCAGCCAGTTCCCAGATACGCAGTATTTT. Translation: CASSQFPDTQYF.

The chain has TRBV29-1 and TRBJ2-3; D might be TRBD1 or TRBD2, each matching 5 bases. V lost 4 bases and J lost 6, with 11 bases in between. Germline V CDR1 and CDR2: SQVTM, ANQGSEA. The CDR3 runs 12 residues. In DNA form, the CDR3 reads TGCAGCGTTGCGAGGGGCGCGGATACGCAGTATTTT. This gives the protein CSVARGADTQYF.

The J gene is TRBJ2-2, the V gene TRBV27; D is possibly TRBD1 (5 bases). The CDR3 contains 14 residues. V lost 3 bases and J 5 bases, leaving 10 bases between the germline ends. Germline CDR1 MNHEY, CDR2 SMNVEV (reference sequence). The CDR3 spells CASSFGAHTGELFF. CDR3 nucleotides: TGTGCCAGCAGTTTTGGGGCCCATACCGGGGAGCTGTTTTTT.

The V gene is TRBV3-1 (or the pseudogene TRBV3-2), the J gene TRBJ2-7; 10 positions agree with TRBD1. CDR3 length: 15 residues. V lost 4 bases and J lost 3; bases outside the gene matches: 6. Germline assignment: CDR1 LGHDT and CDR2 YNNKEL (reference sequence). The CDR3 spells CASSLMGQGFYEQYF. CDR3 in DNA: TGTGCCAGCAGCCTTATGGGACAGGGGTTCTACGAGCAGTACTTC.

The chain joins TRBV30 to TRBJ2-3, with TRBD2 matching 12 bases. The J segment lost 5 bases and the V segment lost 5 bases, leaving 8 bases of the junction unmatched. The CDR3 runs to 15 residues. Germline V gene sequence: CDR1 GTSNPN, CDR2 SVGIG (reference sequence). DNA for the CDR3: TGTGCCTGGCGAAAACTAGCGGGAGGTGGAGATACGCAGTATTTT. This encodes CAWRKLAGGGDTQYF.

The genes are TRBV12-3 or TRBV12-4 and TRBJ1-5; D gene ambiguous. This CDR3 is 12 amino acids long. The V end lost 6 bases, the J end lost 7 bases, and 10 bases lay between the germline ends. CDR3 sequence reads: CASSLNPQPQHF. The CDR3 bases are TGTGCCAGCAGCCTCAATCCCCAGCCCCAGCATTTT.